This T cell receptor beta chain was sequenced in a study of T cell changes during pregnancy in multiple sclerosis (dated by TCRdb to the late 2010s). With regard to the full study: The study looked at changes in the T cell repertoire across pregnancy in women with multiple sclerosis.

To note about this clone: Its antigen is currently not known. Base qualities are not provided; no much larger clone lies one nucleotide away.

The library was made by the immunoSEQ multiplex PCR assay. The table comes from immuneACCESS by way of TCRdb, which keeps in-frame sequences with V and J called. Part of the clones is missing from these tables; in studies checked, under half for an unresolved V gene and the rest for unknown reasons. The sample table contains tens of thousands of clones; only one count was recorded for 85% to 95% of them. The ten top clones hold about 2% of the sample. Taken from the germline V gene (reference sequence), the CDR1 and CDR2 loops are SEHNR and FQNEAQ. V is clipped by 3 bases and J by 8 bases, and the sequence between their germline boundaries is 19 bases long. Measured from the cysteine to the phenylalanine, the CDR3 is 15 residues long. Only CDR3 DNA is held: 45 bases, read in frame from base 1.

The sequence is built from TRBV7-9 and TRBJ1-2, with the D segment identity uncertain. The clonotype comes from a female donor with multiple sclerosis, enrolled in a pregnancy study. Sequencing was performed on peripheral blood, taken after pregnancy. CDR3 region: CASSFSSGGLEGYTF. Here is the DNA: TGTGCCAGCAGCTTTTCAAGCGGAGGGCTCGAGGGCTACACCTTC. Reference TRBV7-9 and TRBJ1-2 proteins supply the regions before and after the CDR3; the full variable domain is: DTGVSQNPRHKITKRGQNVTFRCDPISEHNRLYWYRQTLGQGPEFLTYFQNEAQLEKSRLLSDRFSAERPKGSFSTLEIQRTEQGDSAMYLCASSFSSGGLEGYTFGSGTRLTVV.